Below, one TCR beta chain is given with its context. In germline, CDR1 is SGHRS, CDR2 YFSETQ. Trimming removed 0 bases from V and 5 bases from J; junction bases left unmatched: 6. There are 15 residues in the CDR3. Patients of the Seattle cohort, enrolled during active infection, were followed longitudinally. These data come from a study of blood T cell repertoires in COVID-19. Across the study: T cells, B-cell-depleted T cells, or PBMCs supplied cDNA or gDNA.

Clones were read by immunoSEQ multiplex PCR, and TCRdb kept only the in-frame ones, dropping some. Of 310,000 or so clones in the sample, 87% were seen once. The sequenced sample was peripheral blood. The chain employs TRBV5-1 and TRBJ2-5; 8 nucleotides align to TRBD2. This clonotype was sampled from a man aged 30-40 years with COVID-19, enrolled during active disease. CDR3: CASSLAPGGLETQYF. In DNA form, the CDR3 reads TGCGCCAGCAGCTTGGCTCCGGGGGGGCTCGAGACCCAGTACTTC.